Each of the 2 T cell receptor beta chains below was sequenced from the same sample in a study of blood T cell repertoires in COVID-19. The method was immunoSEQ multiplex PCR; TCRdb's version includes in-frame clones alone and lacks a portion of them. The sample carries fewer than 200,000 clones, approximately 86% recorded once. Sequences were obtained from peripheral blood. These receptor sequences come from a man in his sixties who had recovered from COVID-19.

This chain links TRBV20-1 with TRBJ2-3; TRBD2 might be the D (7 bases). The CDR3 totals 13 residues. Germline values: CDR1 DFQATT, CDR2 SNEGSKA (reference sequence). Trimming left V 3 bases short and J 7 bases short, with 14 bases between. The CDR3 reads CSASLGGAYTQYF. CDR3 nucleotides: TGCAGTGCTAGTTTAGGGGGGGCATATACGCAGTATTTT.

The rearrangement joins TRBV11-3 to TRBJ2-2; 14 nucleotides align to TRBD2. Germline values: CDR1 SGHNT, CDR2 YENEEA. The CDR3 loop spans 17 amino acids. V trimming: 2 bases; J trimming: 4 bases; junction bases outside the gene matches: 3. DNA of the CDR3: TGTGCCAGCAGCTTATCCGGGACTAGCGGGGGCACCGGGGAGCTGTTTTTT. Amino acids: CASSLSGTSGGTGELFF.